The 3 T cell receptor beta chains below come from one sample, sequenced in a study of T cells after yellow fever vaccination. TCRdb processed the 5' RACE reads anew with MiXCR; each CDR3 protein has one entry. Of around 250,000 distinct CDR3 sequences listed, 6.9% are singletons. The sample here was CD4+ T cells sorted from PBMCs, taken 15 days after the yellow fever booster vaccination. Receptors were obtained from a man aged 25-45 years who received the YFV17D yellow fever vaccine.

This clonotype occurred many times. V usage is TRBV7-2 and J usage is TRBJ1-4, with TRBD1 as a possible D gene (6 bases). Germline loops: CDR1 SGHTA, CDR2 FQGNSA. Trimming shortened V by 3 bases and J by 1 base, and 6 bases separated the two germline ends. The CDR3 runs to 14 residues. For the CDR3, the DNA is TGTGCCAGCAGCTTGGACAGAACTAATGAAAAACTGTTTTTT. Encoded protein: CASSLDRTNEKLFF.

DNA for the CDR3: TGTGCCAGCAGACGTAGTCAGGGGGCCAACTACAATGAGCAGTTCTTC. As protein: CASRRSQGANYNEQFF. V gene TRBV6-1 combines with J gene TRBJ2-1, with 8 bases lining up with TRBD1. The V segment lost 6 bases and the J segment 3 bases; nucleotides outside the gene matches: 10. The CDR3 is 16 residues long. Germline V gene data show CDR1 as MNHNS and CDR2 as SASEGT.

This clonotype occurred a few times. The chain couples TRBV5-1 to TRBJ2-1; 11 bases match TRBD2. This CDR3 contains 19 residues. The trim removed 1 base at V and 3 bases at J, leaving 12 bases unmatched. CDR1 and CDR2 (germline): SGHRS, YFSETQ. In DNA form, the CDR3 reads TGCGCCAGCAGCTTGAAGGGACTAGCGGACCATTGGGACTACAATGAGCAGTTCTTC. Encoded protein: CASSLKGLADHWDYNEQFF.